The 6 T cell receptor beta chains listed next were all sequenced from one sample in a study of blood T cells in healthy people across ages. A J-beta primer mix and a sample-barcoded 5' primer were used in a second PCR of about 7 to 12 cycles. MiXCR was run by TCRdb on the 5' RACE reads, yielding one entry per CDR3 protein. The table includes over a million distinct CDR3 sequences, roughly 43% detected once. The source material was blood. The receptors here all came from a woman aged 18-35 years in good health.

The chain links TRBV21-1 to TRBJ2-7. TRBV21-1 is classified as a pseudogene. The CDR3 covers 16 residues. CDR3 bases: TGTGCCAGCAGCAAAGATAGGCAGAGCCACTCCTACGAGCAGTACTTC. Its translation: CASSKDRQSHSYEQYF.

This clonotype was picked up a small number of times. CDR3 amino acids: CASSFPNQAYEQYF. CDR3 bases: TGTGCCAGCAGTTTCCCAAACCAAGCCTACGAGCAGTACTTC. This rearrangement joins TRBV28 to TRBJ2-7, with D unresolved. V was shortened by 3 bases and J by 2 bases, with 11 bases between the two germline ends. From germline, CDR1 is MDHEN and CDR2 SYDVKM. The CDR3 is made up of 14 amino acids.

The chain uses TRBV6-1 and TRBJ2-1; 7 nucleotides align to TRBD1. The DNA end is more similar to TRBJ2-7, so the J call may be wrong. This CDR3 has 14 amino acids. Germline V gene sequence: CDR1 MNHNS, CDR2 SASEGT. The CDR3 sequence is CASSRTGSYNEQYF. For the CDR3, the DNA is TGTGCCAGCAGTCGGACAGGTTCCTACAATGAGCAGTACTTC.

The chain carries TRBV27 and TRBJ2-1; D not resolved. CDR1 and CDR2 from the germline V gene are MNHEY and SMNVEV (reference sequence). With 0 bases removed from V and 4 bases from J, the gap between germline ends came to 7 bases. CDR3 size: 14 residues. Here the CDR3 DNA reads TGTGCCAGCAGTTTATCGTCCATGTACAATGAGCAGTTCTTC. As protein: CASSLSSMYNEQFF.

This chain connects TRBV11-2 to TRBJ2-5; a possible D gene is TRBD2 (5 bases). V lost 5 bases, J lost 5 bases, and 18 bases lay in between. This CDR3 contains 15 residues. CDR1 and CDR2 from the germline V gene are SGHAT and FQNNGV. The CDR3: CASSDDASLQETQYF. The DNA for the CDR3 is TGTGCCAGCAGCGACGACGCTAGCCTACAGGAGACCCAGTACTTC.

The V gene is TRBV20-1, the J gene TRBJ1-4; D is unresolved. The V gene lost 1 base and the J gene lost 9 bases, with 21 bases spanning the gap. Looked up from germline, CDR1 is DFQATT and CDR2 is SNEGSKA (reference sequence). The CDR3 runs to 16 residues. Here the CDR3 DNA reads TGCAGTGCTAGAGTTTACGGGGAAGGTCGGATGAAAAAACTGTTTTTT. It translates to CSARVYGEGRMKKLFF.